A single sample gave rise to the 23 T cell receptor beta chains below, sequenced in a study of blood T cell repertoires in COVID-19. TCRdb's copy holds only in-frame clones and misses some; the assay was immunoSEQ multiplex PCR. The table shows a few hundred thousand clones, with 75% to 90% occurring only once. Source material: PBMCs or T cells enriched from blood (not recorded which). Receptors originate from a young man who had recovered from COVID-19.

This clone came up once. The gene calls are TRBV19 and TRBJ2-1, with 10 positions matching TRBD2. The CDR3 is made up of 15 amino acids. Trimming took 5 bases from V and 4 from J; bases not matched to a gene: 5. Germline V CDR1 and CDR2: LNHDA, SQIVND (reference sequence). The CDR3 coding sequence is TGTGCCAGTAGTCCCCAAGCGGGGGGGTACAATGAGCAGTTCTTC. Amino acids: CASSPQAGGYNEQFF.

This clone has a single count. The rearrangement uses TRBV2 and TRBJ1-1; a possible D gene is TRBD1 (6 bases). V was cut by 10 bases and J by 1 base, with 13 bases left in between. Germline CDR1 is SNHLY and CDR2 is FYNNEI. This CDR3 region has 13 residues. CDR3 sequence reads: CATRSDRNTEAFF. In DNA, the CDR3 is TGTGCCACTAGATCGGACAGGAACACTGAAGCTTTCTTT.

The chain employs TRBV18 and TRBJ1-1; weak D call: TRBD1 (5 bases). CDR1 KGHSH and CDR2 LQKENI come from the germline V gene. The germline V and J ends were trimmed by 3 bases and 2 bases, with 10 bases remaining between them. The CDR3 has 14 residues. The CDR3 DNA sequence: TGTGCCAGCTCACCGTCAGGGATTAACACTGAAGCTTTCTTT. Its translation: CASSPSGINTEAFF.

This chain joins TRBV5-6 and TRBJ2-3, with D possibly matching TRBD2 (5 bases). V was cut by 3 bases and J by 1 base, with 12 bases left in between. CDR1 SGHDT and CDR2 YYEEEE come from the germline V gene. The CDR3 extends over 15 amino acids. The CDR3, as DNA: TGTGCCAGCAGCTGGCTTGAGAGGGGCACAGATACGCAGTATTTT. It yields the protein CASSWLERGTDTQYF.

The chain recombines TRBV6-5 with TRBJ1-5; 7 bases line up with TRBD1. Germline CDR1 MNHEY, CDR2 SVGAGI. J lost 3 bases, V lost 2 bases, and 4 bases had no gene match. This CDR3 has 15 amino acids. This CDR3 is CASSYDGTVNQPQHF. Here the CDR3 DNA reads TGTGCCAGCAGTTACGACGGGACAGTCAATCAGCCCCAGCATTTT.

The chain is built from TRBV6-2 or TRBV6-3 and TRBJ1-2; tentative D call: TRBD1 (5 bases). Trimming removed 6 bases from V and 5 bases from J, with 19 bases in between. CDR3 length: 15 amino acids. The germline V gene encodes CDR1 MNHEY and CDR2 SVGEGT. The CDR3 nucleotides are TGTGCCAGCAGCCCAGAAGGGGTTTTGGGGTATGGCTACACCTTC. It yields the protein CASSPEGVLGYGYTF.

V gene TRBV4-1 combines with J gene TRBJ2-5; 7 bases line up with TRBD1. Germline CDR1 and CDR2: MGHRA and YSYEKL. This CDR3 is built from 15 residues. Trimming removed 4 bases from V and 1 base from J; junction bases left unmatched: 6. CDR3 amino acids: CASSPKDRFQETQYF. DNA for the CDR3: TGCGCCAGCAGCCCGAAGGACAGGTTCCAAGAGACCCAGTACTTC.

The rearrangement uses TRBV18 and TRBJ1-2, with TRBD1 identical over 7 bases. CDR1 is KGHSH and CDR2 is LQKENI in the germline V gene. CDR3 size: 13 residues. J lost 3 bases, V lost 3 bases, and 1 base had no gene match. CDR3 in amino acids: CASSPGTDYGYTF. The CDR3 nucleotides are TGTGCCAGCTCACCCGGGACAGACTATGGCTACACCTTC.

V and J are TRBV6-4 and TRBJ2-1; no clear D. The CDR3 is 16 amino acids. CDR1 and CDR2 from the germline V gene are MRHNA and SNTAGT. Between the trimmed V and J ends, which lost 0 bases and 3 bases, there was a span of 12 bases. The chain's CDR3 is CASSDSVASGYNEQFF. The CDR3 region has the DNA TGTGCCAGCAGTGACTCAGTGGCCTCGGGCTACAATGAGCAGTTCTTC.

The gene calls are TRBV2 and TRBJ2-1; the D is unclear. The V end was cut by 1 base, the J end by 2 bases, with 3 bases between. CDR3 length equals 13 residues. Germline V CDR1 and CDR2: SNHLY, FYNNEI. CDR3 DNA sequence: TGTGCCAGCAGTGAAGATACCTACAATGAGCAGTTCTTC. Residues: CASSEDTYNEQFF.

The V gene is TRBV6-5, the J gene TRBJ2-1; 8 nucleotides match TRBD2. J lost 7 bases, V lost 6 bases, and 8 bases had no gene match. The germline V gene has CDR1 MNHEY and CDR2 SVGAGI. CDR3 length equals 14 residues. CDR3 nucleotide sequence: TGTGCCAGCAGACCCGGGACTAGTTTGAATGAGCAGTTCTTC. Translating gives CASRPGTSLNEQFF.

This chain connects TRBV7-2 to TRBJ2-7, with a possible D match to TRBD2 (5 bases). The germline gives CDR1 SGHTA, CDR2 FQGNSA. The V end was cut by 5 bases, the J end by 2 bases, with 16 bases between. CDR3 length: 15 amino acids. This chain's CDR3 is CASSLNPGRPYEQYF. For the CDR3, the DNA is TGTGCCAGCAGCCTCAACCCGGGGAGACCCTACGAGCAGTACTTC.

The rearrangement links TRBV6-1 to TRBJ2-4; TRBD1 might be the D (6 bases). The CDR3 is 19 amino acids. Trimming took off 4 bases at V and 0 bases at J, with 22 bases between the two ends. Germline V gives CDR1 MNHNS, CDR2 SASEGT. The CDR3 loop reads CASSGQVGRSPPAKNIQYF. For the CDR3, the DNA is TGTGCCAGCAGTGGACAGGTGGGGCGTTCCCCCCCAGCCAAAAACATTCAGTACTTC.

The CDR3 region is CASTPRAQSYEQYF. CDR3 DNA: TGTGCCAGCACCCCGAGGGCACAGTCCTACGAGCAGTACTTC. The V call is TRBV27, the J call TRBJ2-7; D is possibly TRBD2 (5 bases). Between the trimmed V and J ends, which lost 7 bases and 1 base, there was a span of 14 bases. CDR3 length equals 14 residues. Per germline, CDR1 MNHEY and CDR2 SMNVEV (reference sequence).

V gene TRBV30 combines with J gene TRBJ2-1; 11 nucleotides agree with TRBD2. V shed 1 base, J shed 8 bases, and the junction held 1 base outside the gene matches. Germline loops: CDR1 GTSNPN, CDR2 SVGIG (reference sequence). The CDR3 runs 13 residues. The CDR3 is CAWSASGRYEQFF. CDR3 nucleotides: TGTGCCTGGAGTGCTAGCGGGAGGTATGAGCAGTTCTTC.

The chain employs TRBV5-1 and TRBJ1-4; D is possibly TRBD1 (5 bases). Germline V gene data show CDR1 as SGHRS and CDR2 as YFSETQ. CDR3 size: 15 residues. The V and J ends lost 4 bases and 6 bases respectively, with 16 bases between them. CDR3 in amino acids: CASSPGRGGDEKLFF. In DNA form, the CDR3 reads TGCGCCAGCAGCCCCGGTAGGGGTGGGGATGAAAAACTGTTTTTT. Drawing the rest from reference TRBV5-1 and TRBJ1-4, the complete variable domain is KAGVTQTPRYLIKTRGQQVTLSCSPISGHRSVSWYQQTPGQGLQFLFEYFSETQRNKGNFPGRFSGRQFSNSRSEMNVSTLELGDSALYLCASSPGRGGDEKLFFGSGTQLSVL.

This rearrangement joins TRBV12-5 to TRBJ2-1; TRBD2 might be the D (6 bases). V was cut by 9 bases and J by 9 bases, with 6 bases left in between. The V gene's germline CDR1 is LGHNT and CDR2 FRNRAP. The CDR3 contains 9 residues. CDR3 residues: CASGGEQFF. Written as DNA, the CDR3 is TGTGCTAGCGGGGGTGAGCAGTTCTTC. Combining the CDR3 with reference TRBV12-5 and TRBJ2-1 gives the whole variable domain DARVTQTPRHKVTEMGQEVTMRCQPILGHNTVFWYRQTMMQGLELLAYFRNRAPLDDSGMPKDRFSAEMPDATLATLKIQPSEPRDSAVYFCASGGEQFFGPGTRLTVL.

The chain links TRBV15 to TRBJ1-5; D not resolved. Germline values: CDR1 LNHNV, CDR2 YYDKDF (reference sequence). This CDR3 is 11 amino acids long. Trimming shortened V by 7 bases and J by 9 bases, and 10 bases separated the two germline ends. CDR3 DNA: TGTGCCACCAAGGCGGCGGGGCCCCAGCATTTT. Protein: CATKAAGPQHF.

The CDR3 DNA sequence: TGCGCCAGCAGCTTAGCCGGGACTCCGGGAGGCAATGAGCAGTTCTTC. Its translation: CASSLAGTPGGNEQFF. The chain combines TRBV5-1 with TRBJ2-1, with 7 bases identical to TRBD2. V shed 2 bases, J shed 6 bases, and the junction held 11 bases outside the gene matches. Germline values: CDR1 SGHRS, CDR2 YFSETQ. The CDR3 is made up of 16 amino acids.

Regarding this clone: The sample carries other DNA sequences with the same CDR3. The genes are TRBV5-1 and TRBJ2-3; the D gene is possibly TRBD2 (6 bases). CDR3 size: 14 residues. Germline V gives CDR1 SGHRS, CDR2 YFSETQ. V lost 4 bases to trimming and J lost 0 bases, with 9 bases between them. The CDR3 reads CASSPGDSTDTQYF. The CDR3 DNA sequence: TGCGCCAGCAGCCCGGGGGACAGCACAGATACGCAGTATTTT.

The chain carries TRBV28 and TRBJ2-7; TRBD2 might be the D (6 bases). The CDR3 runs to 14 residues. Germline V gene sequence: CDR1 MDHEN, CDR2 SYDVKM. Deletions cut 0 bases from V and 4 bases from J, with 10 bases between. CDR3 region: CASSLWGGTYEQYF. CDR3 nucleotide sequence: TGTGCCAGCAGTTTATGGGGCGGGACTTACGAGCAGTACTTC.

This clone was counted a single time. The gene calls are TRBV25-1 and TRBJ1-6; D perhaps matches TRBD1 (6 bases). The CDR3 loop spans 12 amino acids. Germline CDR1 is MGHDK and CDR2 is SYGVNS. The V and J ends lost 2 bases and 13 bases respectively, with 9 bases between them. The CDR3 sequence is CASSEQGMPLHF. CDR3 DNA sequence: TGTGCCAGCAGTGAACAGGGGATGCCCCTCCACTTT.

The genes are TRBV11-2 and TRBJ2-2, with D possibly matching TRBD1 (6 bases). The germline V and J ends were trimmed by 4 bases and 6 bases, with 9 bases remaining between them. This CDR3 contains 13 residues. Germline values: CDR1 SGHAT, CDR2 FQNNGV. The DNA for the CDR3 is TGTGCCAGCAGCTCACAGGGCCCCGGGGAGCTGTTTTTT. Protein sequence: CASSSQGPGELFF.